The T cell receptor beta chain under discussion was sequenced for a study of blood T cells in healthy people across ages. Comment on this clonotype: Its antigen remains unknown.

Using a J-beta primer mix together with a sample-barcoded 5' primer, a second PCR was run for about 6 to 12 cycles. Every cDNA was tagged by a template-switch adaptor with 12 random nucleotides. TCRdb recomputed calls from the 5' RACE reads with MiXCR, one row per CDR3 protein. The sample includes 1.5 million to 2 million distinct CDR3 sequences, approximately 32% of them seen just once. The CDR3 has 16 amino acids. CDR1 is KGHDR and CDR2 is SFDVKD in the germline V gene. Unmatched junction bases numbered 4, after V lost 3 bases and J lost 2 bases. Findings and caveats of the study: Estimates based on one million T cells were treated as lower bounds. As naive T cell percentage varied, TCR beta diversity correlated strongly with it.

Sequencing input: blood. This TCR was sampled from a woman between 25 and 40 years old in good health. The chain combines TRBV24-1 with TRBJ2-1, with 9 bases fitting TRBD2. For the CDR3, the DNA is TGTGCCACCAGTGATGGAGCGGGAGGCCCCTACAATGAGCAGTTCTTC. Amino acid sequence: CATSDGAGGPYNEQFF.